The 18 T cell receptor beta chains listed next were all sequenced from one sample in a study of a mutant IDH1 vaccine in newly diagnosed glioma. For these receptors, no antigen is known. Clones were sequenced by immunoSEQ multiplex PCR, and TCRdb holds only the in-frame ones, with some missing. The sample lists tens of thousands of clones; approximately 90% were seen once. The time point: week 5, during vaccination. Topical imiquimod was applied with each vaccine dose, which held 300 ug of mutant IDH1 20-mer peptide. Source: PBMCs, taken from a glioma patient whose treatment included an IDH1 peptide vaccine. These receptors came from a man between 50 and 59 years old with glioma.

The chain links TRBV7-3 to TRBJ2-2, with D possibly being TRBD2 (6 bases). CDR1 SGHTA and CDR2 FQGTGA come from the germline V gene. The CDR3 runs 14 residues. With 5 bases removed from V and 5 bases from J, the gap between germline ends came to 12 bases. CDR3 nucleotides: TGTGCCAGCAGCCCGTCGGGGGAGACCGGGGAGCTGTTTTTT. Its protein is CASSPSGETGELFF.

The CDR3 DNA follows: TGTGCCAGCAGCGGATACAGGGGTTACCACTATGGCTACACCTTC. Encoded protein: CASSGYRGYHYGYTF. The chain employs TRBV9 and TRBJ1-2; 7 nucleotides match TRBD1. The CDR3 spans 15 residues. Germline V gives CDR1 SGDLS, CDR2 YYNGEE. With 3 bases clipped from V and 3 bases from J, the junction kept 8 bases outside the gene matches.

CDR3: CASSQGQGYGYTF. In nucleotides, the CDR3 is TGCGCCAGCAGCCAAGGACAGGGCTATGGCTACACCTTC. The rearrangement links TRBV4-3 to TRBJ1-2, with 7 bases identical to TRBD1. Germline CDR1 and CDR2: LGHNA and YSLEER. Trimming took 1 base from V and 4 from J; bases not matched to a gene: 0. The CDR3 runs to 13 residues.

This clone showed up just once. The V and J genes are TRBV25-1 and TRBJ1-5; D may be TRBD1 (6 bases). V was cut by 4 bases and J by 4 bases, with 11 bases left in between. This CDR3 region has 14 residues. The germline gives CDR1 MGHDK, CDR2 SYGVNS. The CDR3 is CASSVWTANQPQHF. As DNA, the CDR3 is TGTGCCAGCAGTGTCTGGACAGCAAATCAGCCCCAGCATTTT.

The CDR3 region is CASTNGRADTQYF. DNA for the CDR3: TGTGCCAGCACGAACGGGAGGGCAGATACGCAGTATTTT. The chain employs TRBV6-5 and TRBJ2-3; 8 nucleotides line up with TRBD2. The V gene's germline CDR1 is MNHEY and CDR2 SVGAGI. Trimming removed 7 bases from V and 4 bases from J; junction bases left unmatched: 4. The CDR3 is 13 residues long.

The V and J genes are TRBV5-6 and TRBJ1-2; tentatively, D is TRBD1 (5 bases). With 4 bases removed from V and 4 bases from J, the gap between germline ends came to 20 bases. The CDR3 totals 16 residues. Looked up from germline, CDR1 is SGHDT and CDR2 is YYEEEE. CDR3 loop: CASSPVGVRVGYGYTF. The CDR3 DNA is TGTGCCAGCAGCCCAGTCGGAGTCAGGGTTGGCTATGGCTACACCTTC.

The chain is built from TRBV4-3 and TRBJ2-7; D ambiguous. This CDR3 contains 15 residues. The germline CDR1 and CDR2 sequences are LGHNA and YSLEER. The ends were cut back, 1 base at V and 2 bases at J, with 12 bases in the middle. The CDR3 protein is CASSQGRGWAYEQYF. In DNA form, the CDR3 reads TGCGCCAGCAGCCAAGGTCGCGGTTGGGCCTACGAGCAGTACTTC.

The V gene is TRBV19, the J gene TRBJ2-7; 9 nucleotides match TRBD1. V lost 6 bases to trimming and J lost 1 base; unmatched junction nucleotides: 7. CDR1 is LNHDA, CDR2 SQIVND, per germline (reference sequence). The CDR3 covers 15 residues. CDR3 coding DNA: TGTGCCAGTAGAAGAACCGGGACAGGGTCCTACGAGCAGTACTTC. It translates to CASRRTGTGSYEQYF.

CDR3 in amino acids: CASGGARGYTF. The DNA for the CDR3 is TGTGCCTCGGGGGGGGCTCGAGGCTACACCTTC. V usage is TRBV28 and J usage is TRBJ1-2; TRBD1 might be the D (6 bases). The germline CDR1 and CDR2 sequences are MDHEN and SYDVKM. V was cut by 11 bases and J by 8 bases, with 15 bases left in between. CDR3 length: 11 amino acids.

This clone was counted once. The DNA for the CDR3 is TGTGCCAGCAGCCCTTACATGAACACTGAAGCTTTCTTT. Amino acids: CASSPYMNTEAFF. This chain uses TRBV14 with TRBJ1-1; the D is unclear. CDR1 and CDR2 from the germline V gene are SGHDN and FVKESK. The CDR3 is 13 amino acids. The V end lost 4 bases, the J end lost 0 bases, and 6 bases lay between the germline ends.

The chain combines TRBV5-1 with TRBJ2-7, with D hard to call. Germline V gives CDR1 SGHRS, CDR2 YFSETQ. The V end was cut by 2 bases, the J end by 2 bases, with 11 bases between. The CDR3 sequence is 14 residues long. The CDR3 DNA sequence: TGCGCCAGCAGCTTCTGGACGGGCGCCTACGAGCAGTACTTC. Its translation is CASSFWTGAYEQYF.

The rearrangement uses TRBV9 and TRBJ2-7, with TRBD1 identical over 11 bases. The CDR3 consists of 16 residues. Trimming took 0 bases from V and 7 from J; bases not matched to a gene: 9. Looked up from germline, CDR1 is SGDLS and CDR2 is YYNGEE. CDR3 sequence reads: CASSVAVGQGAKEQYF. The CDR3 coding sequence is TGTGCCAGCAGCGTAGCTGTAGGACAGGGGGCGAAGGAGCAGTACTTC. Together with reference TRBV9 and TRBJ2-7, the CDR3 gives the full variable domain: DSGVTQTPKHLITATGQRVTLRCSPRSGDLSVYWYQQSLDQGLQFLIQYYNGEERAKGNILERFSAQQFPDLHSELNLSSLELGDSALYFCASSVAVGQGAKEQYFGPGTRLTVT.

The genes are TRBV18 and TRBJ1-1; D call uncertain. There are 14 residues in the CDR3. Germline loops: CDR1 KGHSH, CDR2 LQKENI. V was shortened by 2 bases and J by 4 bases, with 11 bases between the two germline ends. The CDR3 DNA reads as TGTGCCAGCTCACCAAGTCGAGGATTCACTGAAGCTTTCTTT. Protein product: CASSPSRGFTEAFF.

The chain has TRBV6-1 and TRBJ2-3; D is ambiguous. V lost 1 base and J 2 bases, leaving 10 bases between the germline ends. CDR3 size: 15 residues. CDR1 is MNHNS and CDR2 is SASEGT in the germline V gene. The CDR3 reads CASSEGGHPTDTQYF. The CDR3 DNA reads as TGTGCCAGCAGTGAAGGCGGCCACCCCACAGATACGCAGTATTTT.

J is TRBJ2-7 and V is TRBV27; 14 bases map to TRBD2. CDR3 length: 20 amino acids. Germline lookup yields CDR1 MNHEY and CDR2 SMNVEV (reference sequence). The trim removed 2 bases at V and 1 base at J, leaving 13 bases unmatched. The CDR3 DNA reads as TGTGCCAGCAGTTTAATAGGGACTAGCGGGAGCCCCGAGGGATCCTACGAGCAGTACTTC. Protein sequence: CASSLIGTSGSPEGSYEQYF.

This rearrangement joins TRBV18 to TRBJ1-1; TRBD1 matches at 10 bases. V lost 8 bases to trimming and J lost 1 base; unmatched junction nucleotides: 4. The length of the CDR3 is 14 residues. Germline CDR1 reads KGHSH; CDR2 reads LQKENI. CDR3 sequence: CASRRQGANTEAFF. In DNA form, the CDR3 reads TGTGCCAGCAGGCGACAGGGGGCGAACACTGAAGCTTTCTTT.

The V gene is TRBV5-1, the J gene TRBJ1-1; 9 bases map to TRBD1. The ends lost 2 bases at V and 4 bases at J; junction bases unmatched: 12. CDR1 is SGHRS, CDR2 YFSETQ, per germline. The CDR3 loop spans 17 amino acids. The CDR3 loop is CASSFGPGQGRITEAFF. DNA for the CDR3: TGCGCCAGCAGCTTTGGCCCTGGACAGGGGAGGATCACTGAAGCTTTCTTT.

This clone was seen only once. The rearrangement uses TRBV6-4 and TRBJ1-5, with a possible D match to TRBD1 (6 bases). Germline V CDR1 and CDR2: MRHNA, SNTAGT. The V and J ends lost 0 bases and 9 bases respectively, with 24 bases between them. This CDR3 contains 18 residues. The CDR3 loop reads CASSDSTGCHGGLTPQHF. In DNA, the CDR3 is TGTGCCAGCAGTGACTCTACAGGGTGTCATGGGGGTCTTACGCCCCAGCATTTT.